The TCR beta chain described here comes from a study of blood T cells in healthy people across ages. Regarding this clonotype: An end of the junction differs from the germline gene, which may be a read error.

Primed by a sample-barcoded 5' primer and a J-beta primer mix, a second PCR proceeded for roughly 6 to 12 cycles. One entry per CDR3 protein results from TCRdb running MiXCR on the 5' RACE reads. The sample shows some 1,800,000 distinct CDR3 sequences, about two fifths of them seen only once. Sequenced sample: blood. The TCR comes from a human donor in good health.

The CDR3, as DNA: TGCGCCGGCAGCCCCCCGGGTTCGGGCAACGAGCAGTACTTC. Protein product: CAGSPPGSGNEQYF. The rearrangement uses TRBV4-1 and TRBJ2-7; D remains ambiguous. Germline V gene lookup returns CDR1 MGHRA and CDR2 YSYEKL. The CDR3 contains 14 residues.